In its sample, the clone carrying this TCR beta chain was seen many times. The target antigen is unknown. These data are taken from a study of T cells after yellow fever vaccination. Study outcomes and limitations: Sorted repertoires could include abundant contaminating clonotypes from bulk cells.

CDR1 is SEHNR and CDR2 is FQNEAQ in the germline V gene (reference sequence). V lost 4 bases and J lost 3; bases outside the gene matches: 6. The CDR3 totals 15 residues. It was through 5'RACE template switching that TCR cDNA was made, with a universal primer site and UMIs added. Using its own MiXCR run on the 5' RACE reads, TCRdb lists one record per CDR3 protein. The sample lists 100,000 to 150,000 distinct CDR3 sequences; 7.4% were seen once. This sample comprised CD4+ T cells sorted from PBMCs, obtained 10 days after the first yellow fever vaccination. This clonotype was obtained from a man in his late teens or twenties who received the YFV17D yellow fever vaccine. This rearrangement joins TRBV7-9 to TRBJ2-3; 8 bases are a match to TRBD2. The CDR3 region is CASSSGGGVTDTQYF. For the CDR3, the DNA is TGTGCCAGCAGCTCCGGGGGGGGGGTTACAGATACGCAGTATTTT. Full variable domain (rest looked up from reference TRBV7-9 and TRBJ2-3): DTGVSQNPRHKITKRGQNVTFRCDPISEHNRLYWYRQTLGQGPEFLTYFQNEAQLEKSRLLSDRFSAERPKGSFSTLEIQRTEQGDSAMYLCASSSGGGVTDTQYFGPGTRLTVL.